The clone carrying this T cell receptor beta chain was picked up a small number of times. Per the study methods: Nucleated cell counts were estimated from reference gene primer amplification. Generated by immunoSEQ multiplex PCR, the TCRdb table keeps only in-frame clones and is missing some. That table gives V, J and clone size, and the DNA gave D and trimming. This table holds over 85,000 clones, 76% found once. The source of the sample is a study of blood T cell repertoires in COVID-19. Study-level background: Acute and convalescent COVID-19 specimens originated in the United States, Italy and Spain. PBMCs, B-cell-depleted T cells, or T cells provided the cDNA or gDNA that made up the material.

V was clipped by 2 bases and J by 8 bases; unmatched bases: 3. CDR1 and CDR2 from the germline V gene are KGHSH and LQKENI. This CDR3 has 13 residues. This sequence originates from a woman aged 80 or over with acute or convalescent COVID-19. The material sequenced was peripheral blood. The chain recombines TRBV18 with TRBJ2-7; TRBD1 matches 10 bases. In DNA form, the CDR3 reads TGTGCCAGCTCACCAGGGACAGGGGAGCAGCAGTACTTC. It translates to CASSPGTGEQQYF.